This T cell receptor (beta chain) derives from a study of regulatory T cells in long-lasting Graves disease. The study, taken as a whole, reports: Persistent Graves' patients possessed reduced TCR diversity relative to recently diagnosed ones. When disease was persistent, TRBV28, TRBJ1-2 and TRBJ2-5 were the favored segments.

The time point here: newly diagnosed GD, antithyroid drugs for less than 3 months. PBMCs provided the RNA from which the TCR library was made. Worth noting for this clonotype: Its antigen is currently unknown. A much bigger clone sits one base away, suggesting this may be a read error. The conserved final phenylalanine or tryptophan is absent from the CDR3, which likely points to a read error.

Germline CDR1 is MDHEN and CDR2 is SYDVKM. The V end was cut by 7 bases, the J end by 0 bases, with 12 bases between. CDR3 length equals 14 residues. Relying on iRepertoire HTBI primers and Arm-PCR of CDR3 regions, the team built TCR beta libraries. One entry per CDR3 protein, called by TCRdb with MiXCR from the multiplex PCR reads. The sample consists of approximately 360,000 distinct CDR3 sequences, over 9.5% of them appearing once. These data were also filed under a second study, of T cells in Graves' hyperthyroidism and ophthalmopathy. As reported in that work: Most thyroid clonotypes expanded above 0.001 were also detected in blood.

The receptor was isolated from a woman aged 18-29 years with Graves disease. This chain joins TRBV28 and TRBJ1-1; D ambiguous. This specimen was peripheral blood mononuclear cells (PBMCs), taken at new diagnosis, from a patient treated with antithyroid drugs. The CDR3 region is CASTESVMNTEAFL. DNA for the CDR3: TGTGCCAGCACCGAGAGCGTCATGAACACTGAAGCTTTCCTT.